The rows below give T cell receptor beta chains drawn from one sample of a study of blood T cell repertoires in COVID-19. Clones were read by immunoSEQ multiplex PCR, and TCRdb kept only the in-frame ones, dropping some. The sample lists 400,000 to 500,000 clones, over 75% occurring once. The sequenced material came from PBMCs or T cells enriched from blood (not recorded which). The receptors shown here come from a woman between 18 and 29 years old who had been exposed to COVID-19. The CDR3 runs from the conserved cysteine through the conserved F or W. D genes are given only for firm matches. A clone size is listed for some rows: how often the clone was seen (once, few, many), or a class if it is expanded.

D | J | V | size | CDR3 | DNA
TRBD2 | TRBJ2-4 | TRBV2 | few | CASSRRAGESKNIQYF | TGTGCCAGCAGTCGAAGAGCGGGAGAGTCCAAAAACATTCAGTACTTC
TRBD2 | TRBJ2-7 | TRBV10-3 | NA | CAISELAGDEQYF | TGTGCCATCAGTGAGCTAGCGGGGGACGAGCAGTACTTC
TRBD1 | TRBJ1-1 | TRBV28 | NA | CASSPTGQSPFF | TGTGCCAGCAGTCCAACGGGACAGTCACCTTTCTTT
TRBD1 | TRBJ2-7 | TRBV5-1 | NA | CASSIPNRGSYEQYF | TGCGCCAGCAGCATACCCAACAGGGGCTCCTACGAGCAGTACTTC
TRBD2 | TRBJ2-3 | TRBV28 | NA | CASSLYLTSGTDTQYF | TGTGCCAGCAGTTTATATTTAACTAGCGGCACAGATACGCAGTATTTT
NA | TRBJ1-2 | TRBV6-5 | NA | CASSYRRSNYGYTF | TGTGCCAGCAGTTACCGTCGGAGCAACTATGGCTACACCTTC
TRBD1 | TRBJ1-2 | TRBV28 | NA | CASLGQGNGYTF | TGTGCCAGCCTGGGACAGGGAAATGGCTACACCTTC
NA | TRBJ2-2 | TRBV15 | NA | CATSGKDSSNTGELFF | TGTGCCACCAGCGGTAAGGACAGTTCGAACACCGGGGAGCTGTTTTTT
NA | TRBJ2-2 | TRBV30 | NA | CAWSRYSTNTGELFF | TGTGCCTGGAGTCGGTACAGCACGAACACCGGGGAGCTGTTTTTT
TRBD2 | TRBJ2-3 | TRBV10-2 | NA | CASSLAGTGSDTQYF | TGCGCCAGCAGCTTAGCGGGAACTGGGTCAGATACGCAGTATTTT
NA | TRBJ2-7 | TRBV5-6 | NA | CASSFGQTYEQYF | TGTGCCAGCAGCTTTGGGCAGACCTACGAGCAGTACTTC
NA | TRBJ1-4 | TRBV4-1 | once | CASSQGKREKLFF | TGCGCCAGCAGCCAAGGTAAGAGGGAAAAACTGTTTTTT
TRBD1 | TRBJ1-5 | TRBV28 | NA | CASTWTGNGNQPQHF | TGTGCCAGCACGTGGACAGGGAACGGCAATCAGCCCCAGCATTTT
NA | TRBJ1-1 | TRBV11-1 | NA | CASSLAWTVNTEAFF | TGTGCCAGCAGCTTAGCGTGGACAGTGAACACTGAAGCTTTCTTT
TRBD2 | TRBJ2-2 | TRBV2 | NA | CASRPLAGATGELFF | TGTGCCAGCAGGCCACTAGCGGGAGCCACCGGGGAGCTGTTTTTT
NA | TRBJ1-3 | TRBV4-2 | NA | CASSQDVGTGASF | NA
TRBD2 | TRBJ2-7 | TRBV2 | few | CASKGLAGAEQYF | TGTGCCAGCAAAGGACTAGCGGGCGCCGAGCAGTACTTC
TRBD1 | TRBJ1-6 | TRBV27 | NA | CASSLLFGTVNSPLHF | TGTGCCAGCAGTCTTCTTTTCGGGACAGTTAATTCACCCCTCCACTTT
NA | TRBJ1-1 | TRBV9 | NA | CASSVGWDKNTEAFF | TGTGCCAGCAGCGTAGGATGGGACAAGAACACTGAAGCTTTCTTT
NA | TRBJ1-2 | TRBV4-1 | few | CASSQDPWTRSVYTF | TGCGCCAGCAGCCAAGATCCATGGACAAGGTCCGTCTACACCTTC
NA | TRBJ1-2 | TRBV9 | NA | CASSVLGTGLNYGYTF | TGTGCCAGCAGCGTACTAGGAACGGGACTTAACTATGGCTACACCTTC
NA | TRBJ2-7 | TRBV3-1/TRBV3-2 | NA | CASSLNYEQYF | TGTGCCAGCAGCCTTAACTACGAGCAGTACTTC
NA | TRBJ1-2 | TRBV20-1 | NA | CSAAGVYGYTF | TGCAGTGCCGCAGGGGTTTATGGCTACACCTTC
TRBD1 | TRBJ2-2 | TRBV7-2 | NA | CASSHTRSPGGDGELFF | TGTGCCAGCAGCCATACTAGATCCCCAGGGGGTGACGGGGAGCTGTTTTTT
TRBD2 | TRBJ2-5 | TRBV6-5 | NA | CASSPTSDWSETQYF | TGTGCCAGCAGTCCCACTAGCGATTGGTCTGAGACCCAGTACTTC
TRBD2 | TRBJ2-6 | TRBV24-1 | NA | CAAGGARVSGANVLTF | TGTGCCGCGGGGGGTGCCAGGGTTTCCGGGGCCAACGTCCTGACTTTC
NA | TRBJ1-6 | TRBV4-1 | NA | CASSQQQANSPLHF | TGCGCCAGCAGCCAGCAGCAGGCAAATTCACCCCTCCACTTT
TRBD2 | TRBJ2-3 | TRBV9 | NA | CASSSRLAGGGADTQYF | TGTGCCAGCAGCTCCAGACTAGCGGGAGGGGGGGCAGATACGCAGTATTTT